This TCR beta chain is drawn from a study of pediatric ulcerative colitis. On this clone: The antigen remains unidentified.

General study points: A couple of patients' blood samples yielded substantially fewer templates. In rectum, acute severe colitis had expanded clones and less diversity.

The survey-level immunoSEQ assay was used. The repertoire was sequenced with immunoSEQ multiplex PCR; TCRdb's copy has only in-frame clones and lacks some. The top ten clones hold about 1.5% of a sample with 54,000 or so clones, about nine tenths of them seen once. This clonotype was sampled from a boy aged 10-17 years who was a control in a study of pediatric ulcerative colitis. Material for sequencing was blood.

CDR3 sequence: CASTSMGETQYF. CDR3 bases: TGTGCCAGCACCTCCATGGGGGAGACCCAGTACTTC. The chain employs TRBV6-5 and TRBJ2-5; D is undetermined. The CDR3 sequence is 12 residues long. The germline V and J ends were trimmed by 7 bases and 5 bases, with 11 bases remaining between them. The germline CDR1 and CDR2 sequences are MNHEY and SVGAGI.